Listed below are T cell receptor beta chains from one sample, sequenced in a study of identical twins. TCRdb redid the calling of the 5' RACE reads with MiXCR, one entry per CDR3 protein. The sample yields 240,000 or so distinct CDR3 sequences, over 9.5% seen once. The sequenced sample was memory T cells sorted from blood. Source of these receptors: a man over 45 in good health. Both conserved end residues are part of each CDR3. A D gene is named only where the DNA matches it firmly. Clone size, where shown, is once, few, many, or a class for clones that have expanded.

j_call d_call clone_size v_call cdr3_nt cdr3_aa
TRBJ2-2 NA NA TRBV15 TGTGCCACCAGCAGAGATCTAGGGAGGGGGGTAACCGGGGAGCTGTTTTTT CATSRDLGRGVTGELFF
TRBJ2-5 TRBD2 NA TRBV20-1 TGCAGTGCTAGAGATAAGCCTAGCGGGAGGTTTGGGGAGACCCAGTACTTC CSARDKPSGRFGETQYF
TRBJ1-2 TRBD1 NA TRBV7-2 TGTGCCAGCAGCTACCAAGTCGGGACAGGGGTTTATGGCTACACCTTC CASSYQVGTGVYGYTF
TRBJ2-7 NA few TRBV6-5 TGTGCCAGCAGTTCCTCGACCCTGCCCTACGAGCAGTACTTC CASSSSTLPYEQYF
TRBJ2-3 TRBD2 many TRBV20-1 TGCAGTGCGACCGGACTAGCGGGATTCACAGATACGCAGTATTTT CSATGLAGFTDTQYF
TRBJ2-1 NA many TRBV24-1 TGTGCCACCAGTGACCGTGGGGTGGAATCCTACAATGAGCAGTTCTTC CATSDRGVESYNEQFF
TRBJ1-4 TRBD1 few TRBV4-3 TGCGCCAGCAGCCAAGATGGGACAGGGAATAATGAAAAACTGTTTTTT CASSQDGTGNNEKLFF
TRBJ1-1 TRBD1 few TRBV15 TGTGCCACCAGCACATTGACAGGGAAAGCTTTCTTT CATSTLTGKAFF
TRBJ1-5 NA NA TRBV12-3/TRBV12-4 TGTGCCAGCAGTTCGGGACAAACCAATCAGCCCCAGCATTTT CASSSGQTNQPQHF
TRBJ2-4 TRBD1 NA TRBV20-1 TGCAGTGCAACACCGGGACAGGGGATAAACATTCAGTACTTC CSATPGQGINIQYF
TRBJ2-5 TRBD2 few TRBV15 TGTGCCACCAGCAGCGGGCGGGGGGAAGAGACCCAGTACTTC CATSSGRGEETQYF
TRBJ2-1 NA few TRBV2 TGTGCCAGCAGTGTCGGCACCCGGGGCAATGAGCAGTTCTTC CASSVGTRGNEQFF
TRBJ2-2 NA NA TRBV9 TGTGCCAGCAGCTCAGGACTGACCGGGGAGCTGTTTTTT CASSSGLTGELFF
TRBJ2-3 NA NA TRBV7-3 TGTGCCAGCAGCCTACTCGGTAGCGCTAGCACAGATACGCAGTATTTT CASSLLGSASTDTQYF
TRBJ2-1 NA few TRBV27 TGTGCCAGCAGTTTTCTCTTATCCCCAGGAGCGGTCAACAATGAGCAGTTCTTC CASSFLLSPGAVNNEQFF
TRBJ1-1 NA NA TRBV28 TGTGCCAGCAGTTGGAGGATTACTGAAGCTTTCTTT CASSWRITEAFF
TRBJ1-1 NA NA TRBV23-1 TGCGCCAGCGGCCTCCGTAGGGTCCGGAACACTGAAGCTTTCTTT CASGLRRVRNTEAFF
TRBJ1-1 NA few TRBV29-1 TGCAGCGGCATCCAGAACACTGAAGCTTTCTTT CSGIQNTEAFF
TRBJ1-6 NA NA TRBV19 TGTGCCACACGATTCCGGGACACCAGGAATTCACCCCTCCACTTT CATRFRDTRNSPLHF
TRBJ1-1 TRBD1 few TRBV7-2 TGTGCCAGCAGTCCCCTTGGGGACAGCGTGAACACTGAAGCTTTCTTT CASSPLGDSVNTEAFF
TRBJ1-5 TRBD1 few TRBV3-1 TGTGCCAGCAGCCAACAACCAGGGGGCGAACAGCCCCAGCATTTT CASSQQPGGEQPQHF
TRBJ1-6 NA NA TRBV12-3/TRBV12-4 TGTGCCAGCAGTTTCGGGCAGGTTAATTCACCCCTCCACTTT CASSFGQVNSPLHF
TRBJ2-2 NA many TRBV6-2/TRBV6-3 TGTGCCAGCAGTTACTTAGCCGCCGGTTCCGGGGAGCTGTTTTTT CASSYLAAGSGELFF
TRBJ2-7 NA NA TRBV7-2 TGTGCCAGCAGCCCCGACAGGCCTCTAGAGCAGTACTTC CASSPDRPLEQYF
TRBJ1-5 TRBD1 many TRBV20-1 TGCAGTGCTACTAGACCGGGACAGGGAAGCCAGCCCCAGCATTTT CSATRPGQGSQPQHF
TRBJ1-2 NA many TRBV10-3 TGTGCCATCAGTGTTAGGTCCGGGGGCACCTATGGCTACACCTTC CAISVRSGGTYGYTF
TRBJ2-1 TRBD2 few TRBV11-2 TGTGCCAGCAGCTTAGTCCAGTCTAGCGGCCTTATCAACAATGAGCAGTTCTTC CASSLVQSSGLINNEQFF
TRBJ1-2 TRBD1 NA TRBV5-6 TGTGCCAGCAGCTTCGGGGCAGGGGGCGCGGGCTACACCTTC CASSFGAGGAGYTF
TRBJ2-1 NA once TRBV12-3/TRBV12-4 TGTGCCAGCAGTGATAGCAATGAGCAGTTCTTC CASSDSNEQFF